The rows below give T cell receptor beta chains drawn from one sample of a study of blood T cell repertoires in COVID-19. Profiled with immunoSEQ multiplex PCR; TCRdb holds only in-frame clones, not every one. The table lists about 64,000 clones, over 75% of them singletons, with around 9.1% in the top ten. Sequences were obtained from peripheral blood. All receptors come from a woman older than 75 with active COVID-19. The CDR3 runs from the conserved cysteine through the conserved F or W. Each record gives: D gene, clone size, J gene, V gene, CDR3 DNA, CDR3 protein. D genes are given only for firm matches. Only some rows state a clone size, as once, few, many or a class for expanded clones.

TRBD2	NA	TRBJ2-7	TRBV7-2	TGTGCCAGCAGCTACGGACTAGCGGGAGGGGGGGAGCAGTACTTC	CASSYGLAGGGEQYF
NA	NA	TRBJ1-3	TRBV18	TGTGCCAGCTCACCAACTCCTGAGGGAAACACCATATATTTT	CASSPTPEGNTIYF
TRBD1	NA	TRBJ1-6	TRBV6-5	TGTGCCAGCACGGGACAGAGAAACTCACCCCTCCACTTT	CASTGQRNSPLHF
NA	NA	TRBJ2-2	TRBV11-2	TGTGCCAGCAGCTTGATGGCGGGCCCCACCGGGGAGCTGTTTTTT	CASSLMAGPTGELFF
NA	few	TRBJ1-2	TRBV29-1	TGCAGCGTTGGCGGGGATGGCTACACCTTC	CSVGGDGYTF
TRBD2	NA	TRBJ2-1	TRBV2	TGTGCCAGCAGGGGACTAGCGGGAAATTACAATGAGCAGTTCTTC	CASRGLAGNYNEQFF
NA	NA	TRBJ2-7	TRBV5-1	TGCGCCAGCAGCATACAGGACGCCTACGAGCAGTACTTC	CASSIQDAYEQYF
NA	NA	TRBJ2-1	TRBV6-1	TGTGCCAGCAGTGAAGGACAGAACAATGAGCAGTTCTTC	CASSEGQNNEQFF
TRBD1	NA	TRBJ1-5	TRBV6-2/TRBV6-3	TGTGCCAGCAGTTATCAGCGCGATGACAGGGTGGTACTGAGCAATCAGCCCCAGCATTTT	CASSYQRDDRVVLSNQPQHF
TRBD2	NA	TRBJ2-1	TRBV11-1	TGTGCCAGCAGCCCACAGACTAGCGTCTACAATGAGCAGTTCTTC	CASSPQTSVYNEQFF
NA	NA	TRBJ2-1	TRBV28	TGTGCCAGCAGTTTTTCTAACCGGGGTGGCAATGAGCAGTTCTTC	CASSFSNRGGNEQFF
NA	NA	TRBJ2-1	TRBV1	TGCACCAGCAGCCAAGTTTGCGGCCGCTCCTACAATGAGCAGTTCTTC	CTSSQVCGRSYNEQFF
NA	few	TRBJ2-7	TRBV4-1	TGCGCCAGCAGCCAGTCAGGGCGCTCTCGTTACGAGCAGTACTTC	CASSQSGRSRYEQYF
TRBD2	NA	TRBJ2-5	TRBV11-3	TGTGCCAGCAGCTACTCCGGGACTAGCGGTAAAGAGACCCAGTACTTC	CASSYSGTSGKETQYF
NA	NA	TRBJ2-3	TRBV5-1	TGCGCCAGCAGCCGGGACACACACACAGATACGCAGTATTTT	CASSRDTHTDTQYF
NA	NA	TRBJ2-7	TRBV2	TGTGCCAGCACTACGACTAGGGGGCCTAGGGAGCAGTACTTC	CASTTTRGPREQYF
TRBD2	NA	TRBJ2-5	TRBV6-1	TGTGCCAGCAGTGAGCTAGCGGGAGGGCAAGAGACCCAGTACTTC	CASSELAGGQETQYF
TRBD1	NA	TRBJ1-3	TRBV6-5	TGTGCCAGCAGTTACAGTTGGGACAGCTCTGGAAACACCATATATTTT	CASSYSWDSSGNTIYF
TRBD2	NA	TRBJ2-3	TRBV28	TGTGCCAGCAGCCCAGCGGGAGGCACAGATACGCAGTATTTT	CASSPAGGTDTQYF
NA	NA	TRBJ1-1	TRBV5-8	TGTGCCAGCAGCTTGGAGGGCAGGGCCCGGACTGAAGCTTTCTTT	CASSLEGRARTEAFF
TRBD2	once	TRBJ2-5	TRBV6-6	TGTGCCAGCAGTTACGGCCTAGCGGAAGAGACCCAGTACTTC	CASSYGLAEETQYF
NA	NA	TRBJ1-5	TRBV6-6	TGTGCCAGCACAGGGCGGGGGCGCTATAGCAATCAGCCCCAGCATTTT	CASTGRGRYSNQPQHF
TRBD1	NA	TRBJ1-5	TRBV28	TGTGCCAGCAGTTTTGTCAGGGGGGGCAATCAGCCCCAGCATTTT	CASSFVRGGNQPQHF
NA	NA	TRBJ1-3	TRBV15	TGTGCCACCAGCAGGGACTTCTCTGGAAACACCATATATTTT	CATSRDFSGNTIYF
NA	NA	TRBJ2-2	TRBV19	TGTGCCAGTAGTATTGGAGCCCCGGGGGAGCTGTTTTTT	CASSIGAPGELFF
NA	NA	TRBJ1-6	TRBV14	TGTGCCAGCAGCCAAGGACAGGTAGATTCACCCCTCCACTTT	CASSQGQVDSPLHF
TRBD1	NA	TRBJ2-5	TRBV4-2	TGTGCCAGCAGCCAAACCGGGACAGGGGAAGAGACCCAGTACTTC	CASSQTGTGEETQYF
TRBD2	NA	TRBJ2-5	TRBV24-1	TGTGCCACCAGTGATTCGACTAGCGAGCGGAAGACCCAGTACTTC	CATSDSTSERKTQYF
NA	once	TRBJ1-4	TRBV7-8	TGTGCCAGCAGCCCCATTGGGGGGGGCGCAACTAATGAAAAACTGTTTTTT	CASSPIGGGATNEKLFF
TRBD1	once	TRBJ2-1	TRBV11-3	TGTGCCAGCAGCTTAGATACAGGGGAATCTGAGCAGTTCTTC	CASSLDTGESEQFF
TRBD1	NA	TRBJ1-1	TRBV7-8	TGTGCCAGCAGCTTATCAGGGGGCCGGACTGAAGCTTTCTTT	CASSLSGGRTEAFF
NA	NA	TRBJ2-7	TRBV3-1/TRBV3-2	TGTGCCAGCAGCCAAGATGGAGGCGAGCAGTACTTC	CASSQDGGEQYF
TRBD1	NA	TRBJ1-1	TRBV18	TGTGCCAGCTCTCCAGGGGACAGGTCAAACACTGAAGCTTTCTTT	CASSPGDRSNTEAFF
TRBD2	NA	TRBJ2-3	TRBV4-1	TGCGCCAGCAGACCCCAAGCGGGGGACACAGATACGCAGTATTTT	CASRPQAGDTDTQYF